This entry describes one TCR beta chain. Its antigen is not identified. In the library, individual cDNA molecules carried attached unique molecular identifiers. TCRdb reanalysed the 5' RACE reads using MiXCR and keeps one entry per CDR3 protein. The repertoire holds more than 80,000 distinct CDR3 sequences, with roughly 13% as singletons. This entry belongs to a study of early T cells in non-severe SARS-CoV-2 infection. On the study more broadly: Chains stayed unpaired after sequencing of bulk RNA from unsorted whole blood.

Notes on the study in general: Database matching using VDJdb favored anti-spike CD8 responses, with private and CD4 specificities left missing.

The CDR3 consists of 12 residues. The germline V and J ends were trimmed by 1 base and 6 bases, with 7 bases remaining between them. The germline gives CDR1 SGHAT, CDR2 FQNNGV. Sample: whole blood. The source of this sequence is an adult who was a healthcare worker with PCR-confirmed SARS-CoV-2 infection or an uninfected control (not recorded which). V usage is TRBV11-2 and J usage is TRBJ2-7; a weak D match, TRBD2 (5 bases). The DNA for the CDR3 is TGTGCCAGCAGCTTAGGAGGGAGCGAGCAGTACTTC. This gives the protein CASSLGGSEQYF.